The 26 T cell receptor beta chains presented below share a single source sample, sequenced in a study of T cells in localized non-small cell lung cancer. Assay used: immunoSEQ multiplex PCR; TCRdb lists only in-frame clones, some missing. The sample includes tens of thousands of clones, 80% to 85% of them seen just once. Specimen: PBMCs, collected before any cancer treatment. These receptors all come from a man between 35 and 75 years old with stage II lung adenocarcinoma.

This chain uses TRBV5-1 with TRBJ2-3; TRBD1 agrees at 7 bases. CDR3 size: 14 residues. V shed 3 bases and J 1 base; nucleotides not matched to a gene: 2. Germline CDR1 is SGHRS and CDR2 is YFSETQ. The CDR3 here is CASSYDRGTDTQYF. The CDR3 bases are TGCGCCAGCAGCTATGACAGGGGCACAGATACGCAGTATTTT.

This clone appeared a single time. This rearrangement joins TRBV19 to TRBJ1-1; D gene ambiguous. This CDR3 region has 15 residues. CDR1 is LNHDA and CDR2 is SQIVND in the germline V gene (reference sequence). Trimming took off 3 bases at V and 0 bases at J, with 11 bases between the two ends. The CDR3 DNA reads TGTGCCAGTAGTATTGGAAACGGACTGAACACTGAAGCTTTCTTT. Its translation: CASSIGNGLNTEAFF.

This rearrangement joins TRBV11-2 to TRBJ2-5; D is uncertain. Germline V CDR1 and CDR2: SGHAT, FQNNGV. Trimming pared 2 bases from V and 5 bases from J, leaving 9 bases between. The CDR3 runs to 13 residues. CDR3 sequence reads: CASSLSIMETQYF. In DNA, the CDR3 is TGTGCCAGCAGCTTAAGTATAATGGAGACCCAGTACTTC.

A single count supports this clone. The DNA for the CDR3 is TGTGCCAGCAGCTTAGAGCAAGCTGAGACCCAGTACTTC. It yields the protein CASSLEQAETQYF. V and J are TRBV7-3 and TRBJ2-5; D remains ambiguous. V was cut by 2 bases and J by 5 bases, with 9 bases left in between. The germline gives CDR1 SGHTA, CDR2 FQGTGA. The CDR3 sequence is 13 residues long. Full variable domain (missing parts from reference TRBV7-3 and TRBJ2-5): GAGVSQTPSNKVTEKGKYVELRCDPISGHTALYWYRQSLGQGPEFLIYFQGTGAADDSGLPNDRFFAVRPEGSVSTLKIQRTERGDSAVYLCASSLEQAETQYFGPGTRLLVL.

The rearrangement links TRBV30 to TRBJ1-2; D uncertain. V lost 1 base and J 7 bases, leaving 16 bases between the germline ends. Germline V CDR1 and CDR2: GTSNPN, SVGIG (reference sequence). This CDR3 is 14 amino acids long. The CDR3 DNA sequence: TGTGCCTGGAGTGGGAAGGGTCGGTTACGTGGCTACACCTTC. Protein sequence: CAWSGKGRLRGYTF. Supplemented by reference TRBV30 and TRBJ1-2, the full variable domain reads SQTIHQWPATLVQPVGSPLSLECTVEGTSNPNLYWYRQAAGRGLQLLFYSVGIGQISSEVPQNLSASRPQDRQFILSSKKLLLSDSGFYLCAWSGKGRLRGYTFGSGTRLTVV.

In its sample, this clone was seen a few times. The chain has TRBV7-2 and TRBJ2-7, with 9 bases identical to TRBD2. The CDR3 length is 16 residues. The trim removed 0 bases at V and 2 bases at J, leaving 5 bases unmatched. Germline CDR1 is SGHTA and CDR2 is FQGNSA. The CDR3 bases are TGTGCCAGCAGCTTAGCGGCGACTAGCGGAACCTACGAGCAGTACTTC. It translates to CASSLAATSGTYEQYF.

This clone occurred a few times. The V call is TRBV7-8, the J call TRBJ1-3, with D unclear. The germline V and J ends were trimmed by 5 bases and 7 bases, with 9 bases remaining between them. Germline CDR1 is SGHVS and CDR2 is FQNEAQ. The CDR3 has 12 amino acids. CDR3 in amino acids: CASSPNGNTIYF. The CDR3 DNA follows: TGTGCCAGCAGCCCCAATGGGAACACCATATATTTT.

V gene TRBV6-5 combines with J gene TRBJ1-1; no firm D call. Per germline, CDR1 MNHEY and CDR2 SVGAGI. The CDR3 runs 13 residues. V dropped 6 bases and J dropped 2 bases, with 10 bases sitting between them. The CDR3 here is CASRRTGNTEAFF. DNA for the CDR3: TGTGCCAGCAGGAGAACGGGCAACACTGAAGCTTTCTTT.

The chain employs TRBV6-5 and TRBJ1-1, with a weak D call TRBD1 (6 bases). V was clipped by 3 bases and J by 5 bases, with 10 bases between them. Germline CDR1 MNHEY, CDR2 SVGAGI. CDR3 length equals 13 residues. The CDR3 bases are TGTGCCAGCAGTTATCAAGGGGGAACTGAAGCTTTCTTT. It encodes CASSYQGGTEAFF.

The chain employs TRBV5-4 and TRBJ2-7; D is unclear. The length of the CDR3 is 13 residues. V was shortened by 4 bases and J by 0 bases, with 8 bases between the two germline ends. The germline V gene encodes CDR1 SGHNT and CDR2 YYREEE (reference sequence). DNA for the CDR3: TGTGCCAGCAGCCCCCCGAGCTCCTACGAGCAGTACTTC. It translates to CASSPPSSYEQYF.

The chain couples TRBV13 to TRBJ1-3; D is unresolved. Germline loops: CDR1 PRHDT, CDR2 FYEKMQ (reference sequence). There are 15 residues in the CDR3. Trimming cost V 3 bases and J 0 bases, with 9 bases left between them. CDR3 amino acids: CASSFLMSSGNTIYF. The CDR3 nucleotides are TGTGCCAGCAGCTTTCTTATGAGCTCTGGAAACACCATATATTTT.

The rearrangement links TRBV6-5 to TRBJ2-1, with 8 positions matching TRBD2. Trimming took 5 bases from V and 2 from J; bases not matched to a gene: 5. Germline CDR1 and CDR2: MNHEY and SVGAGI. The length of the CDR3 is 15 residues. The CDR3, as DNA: TGTGCCAGCAGTCAACTAGCGGCCACCTACAATGAGCAGTTCTTC. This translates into CASSQLAATYNEQFF.

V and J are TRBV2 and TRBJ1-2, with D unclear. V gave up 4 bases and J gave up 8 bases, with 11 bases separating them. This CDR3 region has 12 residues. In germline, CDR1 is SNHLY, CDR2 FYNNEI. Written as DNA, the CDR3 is TGTGCCAGCAGTGGGGCAGGTATCGGCTACACCTTC. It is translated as CASSGAGIGYTF.

The CDR3 sequence is CASSQRVIARDPNEKLFF. The CDR3 DNA reads TGCGCCAGCAGCCAAAGAGTAATAGCGAGGGACCCTAATGAAAAACTGTTTTTT. V and J are TRBV4-1 and TRBJ1-4; D is possibly TRBD1 (5 bases). V was trimmed by 2 bases and J by 3 bases, leaving 19 bases between them. Germline lookup yields CDR1 MGHRA and CDR2 YSYEKL. The CDR3 length is 18 residues.

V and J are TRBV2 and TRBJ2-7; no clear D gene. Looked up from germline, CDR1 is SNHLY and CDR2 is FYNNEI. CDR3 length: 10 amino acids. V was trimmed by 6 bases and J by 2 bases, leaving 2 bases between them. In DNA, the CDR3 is TGTGCCAGCAGGGCCTACGAGCAGTACTTC. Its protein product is CASRAYEQYF.

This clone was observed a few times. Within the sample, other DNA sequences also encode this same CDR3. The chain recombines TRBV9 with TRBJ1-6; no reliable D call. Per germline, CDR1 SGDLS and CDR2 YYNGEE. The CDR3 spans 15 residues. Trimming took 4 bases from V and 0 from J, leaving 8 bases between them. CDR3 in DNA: TGTGCCAGCAGCAGGACGAGCTCCTATAATTCACCCCTCCACTTT. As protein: CASSRTSSYNSPLHF.

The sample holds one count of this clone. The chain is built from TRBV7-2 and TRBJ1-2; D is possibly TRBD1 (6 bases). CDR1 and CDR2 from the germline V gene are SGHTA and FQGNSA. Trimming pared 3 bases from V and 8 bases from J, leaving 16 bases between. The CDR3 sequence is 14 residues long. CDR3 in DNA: TGTGCCAGCAGCTTGAGCAGGGGCGCGGGGGGCTACACCTTC. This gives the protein CASSLSRGAGGYTF.

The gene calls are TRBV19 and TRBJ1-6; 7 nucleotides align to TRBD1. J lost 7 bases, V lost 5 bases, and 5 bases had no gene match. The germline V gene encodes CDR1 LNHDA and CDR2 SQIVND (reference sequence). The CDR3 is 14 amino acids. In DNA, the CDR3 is TGTGCCAGTAGTTCACAGGGGAGGAATTCACCCCTCCACTTT. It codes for CASSSQGRNSPLHF. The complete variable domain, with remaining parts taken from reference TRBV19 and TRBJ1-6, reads DGGITQSPKYLFRKEGQNVTLSCEQNLNHDAMYWYRQDPGQGLRLIYYSQIVNDFQKGDIAEGYSVSREKKESFPLTVTSAQKNPTAFYLCASSSQGRNSPLHFGNGTRLTVT.

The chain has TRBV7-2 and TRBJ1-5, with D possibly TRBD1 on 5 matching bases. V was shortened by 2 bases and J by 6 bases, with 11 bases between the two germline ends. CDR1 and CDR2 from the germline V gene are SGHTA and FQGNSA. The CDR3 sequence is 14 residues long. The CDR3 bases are TGTGCCAGCAGCTTAACTGGGGACGCTCAGCCCCAGCATTTT. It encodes CASSLTGDAQPQHF. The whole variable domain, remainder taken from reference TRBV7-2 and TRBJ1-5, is GAGVSQSPSNKVTEKGKDVELRCDPISGHTALYWYRQSLGQGLEFLIYFQGNSAPDKSGLPSDRFSAERTGGSVSTLTIQRTQQEDSAVYLCASSLTGDAQPQHFGDGTRLSIL.

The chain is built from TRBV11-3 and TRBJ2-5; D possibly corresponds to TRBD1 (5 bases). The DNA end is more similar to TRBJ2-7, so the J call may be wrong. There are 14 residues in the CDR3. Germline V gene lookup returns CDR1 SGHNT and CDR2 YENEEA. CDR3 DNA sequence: TGTGCCAGCAGCTTAGAAGGGGCCCGCTACGAGCAGTACTTC. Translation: CASSLEGARYEQYF.

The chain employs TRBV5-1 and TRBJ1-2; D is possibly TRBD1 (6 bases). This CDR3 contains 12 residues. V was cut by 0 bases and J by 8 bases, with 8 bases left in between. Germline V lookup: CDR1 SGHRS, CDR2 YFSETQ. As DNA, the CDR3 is TGCGCCAGCAGCTTGGCAGGGGACGGCTACACCTTC. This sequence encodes CASSLAGDGYTF.

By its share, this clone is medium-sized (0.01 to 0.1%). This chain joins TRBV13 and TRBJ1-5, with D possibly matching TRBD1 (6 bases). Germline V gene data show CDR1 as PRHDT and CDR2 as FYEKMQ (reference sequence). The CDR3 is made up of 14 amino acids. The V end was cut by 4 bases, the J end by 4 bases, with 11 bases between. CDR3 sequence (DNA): TGTGCCAGCAGCTCCCCAGGGGATAATCAGCCCCAGCATTTT. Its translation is CASSSPGDNQPQHF. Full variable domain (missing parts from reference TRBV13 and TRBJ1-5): AAGVIQSPRHLIKEKRETATLKCYPIPRHDTVYWYQQGPGQDPQFLISFYEKMQSDKGSIPDRFSAQQFSDYHSELNMSSLELGDSALYFCASSSPGDNQPQHFGDGTRLSIL.

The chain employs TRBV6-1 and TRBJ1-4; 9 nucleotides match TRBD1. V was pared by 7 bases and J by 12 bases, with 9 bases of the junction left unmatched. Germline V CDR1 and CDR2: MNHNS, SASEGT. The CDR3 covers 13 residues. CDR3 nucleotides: TGTGCCAGCACCCCGACAGGGGGTGCGGAACTGTTTTTT. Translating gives CASTPTGGAELFF.

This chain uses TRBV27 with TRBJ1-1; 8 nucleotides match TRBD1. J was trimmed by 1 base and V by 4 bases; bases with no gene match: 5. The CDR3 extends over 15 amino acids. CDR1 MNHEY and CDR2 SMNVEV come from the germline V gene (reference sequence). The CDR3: CASSSRGTGNTEAFF. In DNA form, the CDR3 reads TGTGCCAGCAGTTCCCGCGGGACAGGGAACACTGAAGCTTTCTTT.

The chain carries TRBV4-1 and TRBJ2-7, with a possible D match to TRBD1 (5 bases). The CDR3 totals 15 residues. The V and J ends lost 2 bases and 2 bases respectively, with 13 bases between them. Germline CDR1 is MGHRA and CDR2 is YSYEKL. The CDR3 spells CASSQTRQSTYEQYF. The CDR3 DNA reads TGCGCCAGCAGCCAAACTCGACAGAGCACCTACGAGCAGTACTTC.

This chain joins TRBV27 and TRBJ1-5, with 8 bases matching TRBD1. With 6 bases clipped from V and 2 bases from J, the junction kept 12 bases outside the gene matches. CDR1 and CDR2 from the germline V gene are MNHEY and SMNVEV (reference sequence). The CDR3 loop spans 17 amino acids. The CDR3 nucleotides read TGTGCCAGCAGGGACAGGGTTCGGCAGGGTGGCAATCAGCCCCAGCATTTT. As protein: CASRDRVRQGGNQPQHF.